The rows below give T cell receptor beta chains drawn from one sample of a study of response to subunit inactivated influenza vaccine. TCRdb re-called the RT-PCR reads with MiXCR, one entry per CDR3 protein. The sample includes 400,000 to 650,000 distinct CDR3 sequences, around 7.7% of them seen just once. The sample here was PBMCs from blood, taken 23 months after vaccination. These receptors all come from a man aged 50 to 69 who received an inactivated influenza vaccine. CDR3s include the opening cysteine and the closing phenylalanine or tryptophan. D genes are given only for firm matches. The size of a clone is reported for some rows only, either as once, few or many, or as a class for expanded clones.

many | TRBD2 | TRBJ2-2 | TRBV9 | TGTGCCAGCAGCGTAGTGGGACTAGCGACCGGGGAGCTGTTTTTT | CASSVVGLATGELFF
few | TRBD2 | TRBJ2-3 | TRBV20-1 | TGCAGTGCTAGCGGACTAGCGACTCCCCCAGATACGCAGTATTTT | CSASGLATPPDTQYF
. | TRBD1 | TRBJ1-4 | TRBV6-5 | TGTGCCAGCAGTTACGGGACAGAACCCGAAAAACTGTTTTTT | CASSYGTEPEKLFF
. | TRBD1 | TRBJ1-1 | TRBV11-2 | TGTGCCAGCAGGGGGACAGAAGAAGCTTTCTTT | CASRGTEEAFF
few | TRBD2 | TRBJ2-5 | TRBV12-3/TRBV12-4 | TGTGCCAGCCAAACGGGGAGGGGAGAGACCCAGTACTTC | CASQTGRGETQYF
. | . | TRBJ1-4 | TRBV10-3 | TGTGCCATCAGTGAAGTTAATGCAGGGGACATGGACGGAGGTGAAAAACTGTTTTTT | CAISEVNAGDMDGGEKLFF
few | . | TRBJ2-1 | TRBV6-6 | TGTGCCAGCAGTCCTGGGACACTAAATGAGCAGTTCTTC | CASSPGTLNEQFF
. | . | TRBJ2-3 | TRBV11-3 | TGTGCCAGCAGCTCCAGGTCCCTCGGTAATACGCAGTATTTT | CASSSRSLGNTQYF
many | . | TRBJ2-5 | TRBV12-3/TRBV12-4 | TGTGCCAGCAGTTTTCAGGGCATAGAAGAGACCCAGTACTTC | CASSFQGIEETQYF
many | . | TRBJ2-5 | TRBV29-1 | TGCAGCGTTGAAGACGGGACAGAGACCCAGTACTTC | CSVEDGTETQYF
many | . | TRBJ2-2 | TRBV15 | TGTGCCACCAGCTCTCATAAGGGCGGGGAGCTGTTTTTT | CATSSHKGGELFF
few | . | TRBJ2-2 | TRBV5-1 | TGCGCCAGCAGCTTCGGGACGATGGGCACCGGGGAGCTGTTTTTT | CASSFGTMGTGELFF
. | . | TRBJ2-5 | TRBV4-3 | TGCGCCAGCAGCCAAGGCCAGGAGGTAGAGACCCGGTACTTC | CASSQGQEVETRYF
few | . | TRBJ2-1 | TRBV28 | TGTGCCAGCGAGACCAAATACAATGAGCAGTTCTTC | CASETKYNEQFF
few | . | TRBJ1-2 | TRBV12-3/TRBV12-4 | TGTGCCAGCAGCCATGACAGAAACTATGGCTACACCTTC | CASSHDRNYGYTF
many | TRBD1 | TRBJ2-7 | TRBV5-1 | TGTGCCAGCAGCCTGGGACAGGAAACCTACGAGCAGTACTTC | CASSLGQETYEQYF
. | . | TRBJ1-5 | TRBV14 | TGTGCCAGCAGCCAATCGCGTTTTCAGCCCCAGCATTTT | CASSQSRFQPQHF
. | TRBD2 | TRBJ2-1 | TRBV20-1 | TGCAGTGCTAGGAGACTAGCGGGAGGGCCTCGCCCCAGTGAGCAGTTCTTC | CSARRLAGGPRPSEQFF
. | . | TRBJ2-3 | TRBV4-3 | TGCGCCAGCAGCCAAGATGAAGACGGAGGAGATACGCAGTATTTT | CASSQDEDGGDTQYF
. | TRBD1 | TRBJ1-2 | TRBV5-1 | TGCGCCAGCAGCTTGGAGGGGGCGCGATCTTTCTATGGCTACACCTTC | CASSLEGARSFYGYTF
. | . | TRBJ2-2 | TRBV4-3 | TGCGCCAGCAGCCAAGATGTTCGAGCCACCGGGGAGCTGTTTTTT | CASSQDVRATGELFF
many | . | TRBJ2-5 | TRBV12-3/TRBV12-4 | TGTGCCAGCAGTCAACACGACGTTGGGACCCAGTACTTC | CASSQHDVGTQYF
many | . | TRBJ1-6 | TRBV7-6 | TGTGCCAGCAGCTTAGAACGCAAATTTAATTCACCCCTCCACTTT | CASSLERKFNSPLHF
many | . | TRBJ1-2 | TRBV14 | TGTGCCAGCAGCCAAAGGCGTTCCTATGGCTACACCTTC | CASSQRRSYGYTF
. | . | TRBJ2-2 | TRBV12-3/TRBV12-4 | TGTGCCAGCAGTCCCCGCCGGTGGGCCGGGGAGCTGTTTTTT | CASSPRRWAGELFF
many | TRBD2 | TRBJ2-3 | TRBV20-1 | TGCAGTGCTAGAGACGGACTAGTGGTATCAGATACGCAGTATTTT | CSARDGLVVSDTQYF
. | . | TRBJ2-7 | TRBV20-1 | TGCAGTGCTAGAGTGTCAGGGCCCTACGAGCAGTACTTC | CSARVSGPYEQYF
. | TRBD2 | TRBJ2-7 | TRBV30 | TGTGCCTGGAGTGTATTTTCTAATTTACTAGCGGGAGAGCAGTACTTC | CAWSVFSNLLAGEQYF